This TCR beta chain stems from a study of T cells after yellow fever vaccination. Study-wide context: With SMART-Seq v4 Ultra Low Input, the fractions containing low cell numbers were prepared.

This clonotype was detected only a few times. V was trimmed by 3 bases and J by 8 bases, leaving 21 bases between them. Germline-derived CDR1 and CDR2 are SGHDT and YYEEEE. This CDR3 has 15 residues. TCRdb called the 5' RACE reads again in MiXCR, with one record for every CDR3 protein. This repertoire shows approximately 550,000 distinct CDR3 sequences, approximately 13% found once; its top ten account for roughly 13%. J is TRBJ2-7 and V is TRBV5-6; perhaps TRBD2 as D (6 bases). The source of this sequence is a man aged 25-40 years who received the YFV17D yellow fever vaccine. The sample consisted of PBMCs, taken on the day of the yellow fever booster vaccination. Written as DNA, the CDR3 is TGTGCCAGCAGCTCCCGGGGACTCTCCGGCCTACAGCAGTACTTC. Translating it yields CASSSRGLSGLQQYF. Full variable domain (rest looked up from reference TRBV5-6 and TRBJ2-7): DAGVTQSPTHLIKTRGQQVTLRCSPKSGHDTVSWYQQALGQGPQFIFQYYEEEERQRGNFPDRFSGHQFPNYSSELNVNALLLGDSALYLCASSSRGLSGLQQYFGPGTRLTVT.